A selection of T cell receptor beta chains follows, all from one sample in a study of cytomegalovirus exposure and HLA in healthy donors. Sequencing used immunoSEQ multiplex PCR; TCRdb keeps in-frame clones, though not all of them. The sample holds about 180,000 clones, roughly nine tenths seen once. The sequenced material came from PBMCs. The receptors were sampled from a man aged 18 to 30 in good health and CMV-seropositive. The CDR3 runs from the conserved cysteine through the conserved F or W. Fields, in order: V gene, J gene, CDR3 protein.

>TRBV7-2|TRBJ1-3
CASSPQGGRFSGNTIYF
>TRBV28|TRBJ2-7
CASTPRTGGSYEQYF
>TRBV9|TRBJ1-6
CASSEGQANSPLHF
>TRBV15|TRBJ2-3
CATSFRTSGMTDTQYF
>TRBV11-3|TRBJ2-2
CASSRRQRGANTGELFF
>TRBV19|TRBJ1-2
CASSIVGANYGYTF
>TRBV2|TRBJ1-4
CASSSQGTNEKLFF
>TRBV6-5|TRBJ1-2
CASSHYRDPNYGYTF
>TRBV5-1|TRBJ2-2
CASSPPGLAGLNTGELFF
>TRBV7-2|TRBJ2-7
CASSTQSHAGYEQYF
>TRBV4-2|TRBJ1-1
CASSQDREIEAFF
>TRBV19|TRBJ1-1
CASSLRGGMNTEAFF
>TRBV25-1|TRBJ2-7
CATQGQGIYEQYF
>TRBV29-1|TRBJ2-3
CSVDGTSGTDTQYF
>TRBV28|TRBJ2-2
CASSLTHNWDRENTGELFF
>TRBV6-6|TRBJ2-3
CASINTDTQYF
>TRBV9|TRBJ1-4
CASSVGGRATNEKLFF
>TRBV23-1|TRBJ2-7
CASSQSRPGGFYEQYF
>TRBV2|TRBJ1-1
CASRLTGVVNTEAFF
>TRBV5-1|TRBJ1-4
CASSTQGFLREKLFF
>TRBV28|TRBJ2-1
CASRDPGQGRHEQFF
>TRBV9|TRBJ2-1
CASSAFRGNNEQFF
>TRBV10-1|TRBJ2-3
CASPLRGGPTDTQYF
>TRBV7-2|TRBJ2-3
CASSIQGLSTDTQYF